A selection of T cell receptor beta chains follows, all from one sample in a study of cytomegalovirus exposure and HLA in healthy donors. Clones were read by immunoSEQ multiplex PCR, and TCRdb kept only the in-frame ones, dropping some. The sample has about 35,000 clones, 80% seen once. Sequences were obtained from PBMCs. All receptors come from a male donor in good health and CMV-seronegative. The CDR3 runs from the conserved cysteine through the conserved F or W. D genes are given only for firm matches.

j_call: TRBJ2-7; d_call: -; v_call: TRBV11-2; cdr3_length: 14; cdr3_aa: CASSLRGGSYEQYF
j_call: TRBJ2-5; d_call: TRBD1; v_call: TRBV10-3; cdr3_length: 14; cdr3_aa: CATREDRGEETQYF
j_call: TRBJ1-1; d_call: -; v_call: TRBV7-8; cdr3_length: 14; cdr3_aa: CASSPLGGSTEAFF
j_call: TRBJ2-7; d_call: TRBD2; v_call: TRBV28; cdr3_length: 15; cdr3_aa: CASSWGLADSYEQYF
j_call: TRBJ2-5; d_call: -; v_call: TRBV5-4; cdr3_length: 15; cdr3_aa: CASSLTPSGEETQYF
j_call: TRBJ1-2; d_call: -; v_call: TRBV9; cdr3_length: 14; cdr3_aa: CASSPRTFLDGYTF
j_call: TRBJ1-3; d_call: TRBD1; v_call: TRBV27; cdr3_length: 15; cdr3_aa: CASSLTTGAGNTIYF
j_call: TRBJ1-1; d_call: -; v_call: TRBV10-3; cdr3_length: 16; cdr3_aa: CAIRPGMADGETEAFF
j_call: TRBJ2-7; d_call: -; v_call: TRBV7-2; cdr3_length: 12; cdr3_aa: CASSSNSYEQYF
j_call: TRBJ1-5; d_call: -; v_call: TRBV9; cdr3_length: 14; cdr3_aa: CASSVGGSNQPQHF